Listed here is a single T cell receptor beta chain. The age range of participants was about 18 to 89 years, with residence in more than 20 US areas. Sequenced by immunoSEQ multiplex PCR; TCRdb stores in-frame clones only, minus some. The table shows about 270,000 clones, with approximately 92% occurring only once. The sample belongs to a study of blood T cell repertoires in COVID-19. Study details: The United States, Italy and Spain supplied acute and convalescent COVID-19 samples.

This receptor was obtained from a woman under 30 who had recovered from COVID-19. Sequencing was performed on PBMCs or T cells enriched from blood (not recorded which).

The CDR3 coding sequence is TGTGCCAGCAGTGTTCCTCAAACAGACGATGAGCAGTTCTTC. Translation gives CASSVPQTDDEQFF. The rearrangement joins TRBV2 to TRBJ2-1; no definite D call. V was clipped by 4 bases and J by 8 bases, with 15 bases between them. Germline CDR1 is SNHLY and CDR2 is FYNNEI. This CDR3 region has 14 residues.